One sample yielded the 2 T cell receptor beta chains listed below, sequenced in a study of blood T cell repertoires in COVID-19. The repertoire was sequenced with immunoSEQ multiplex PCR; TCRdb's copy has only in-frame clones and lacks some. There are about 81,000 clones in the sample; approximately 85% occur only once, and around 6.6% lies in the top ten. The sequencing sample was made of peripheral blood. Every receptor here comes from an older man with acute or convalescent COVID-19.

The gene calls are TRBV11-2 and TRBJ2-7; D gene uncertain. Per the germline V gene, CDR1 is SGHAT and CDR2 is FQNNGV. With 1 base removed from V and 4 bases from J, the gap between germline ends came to 17 bases. CDR3 length: 16 residues. CDR3 DNA sequence: TGTGCCAGCAGCTTAGTCGCGGATTGGAACCAATACGAGCAGTACTTC. It codes for CASSLVADWNQYEQYF.

The V gene is TRBV6-2 or TRBV6-3, the J gene TRBJ2-7; 10 bases map to TRBD2. The V gene end was trimmed by 0 bases and the J gene end by 5 bases; junction bases not matched to a gene: 19. The germline V gene has CDR1 MNHEY and CDR2 SVGEGT. The CDR3 has 20 residues. The CDR3 sequence: CASSYSMTSGIAGGLDEQYF. As DNA, the CDR3 is TGTGCCAGCAGTTACTCGATGACGTCCGGGATAGCGGGAGGCCTGGACGAGCAGTACTTC.